This TCR beta chain is from a study of somatic mutations in cytotoxic T cells in rheumatoid arthritis. Findings and limits, study-wide: No significant CD8+ T-cell clonality difference was found between rheumatoid arthritis patients and age-matched controls. Patients with rheumatoid arthritis, but not healthy controls, had CD8+ clonality that increased with age.

A note on this clone: The antigen is undetermined.

Measured with immunoSEQ multiplex PCR; TCRdb has only the in-frame clones, and not every one. Of over 10,000 clones in the sample, around 68% were seen once. The germline V gene has CDR1 SGHRS and CDR2 YFSETQ. V was pared by 4 bases and J by 2 bases, with 12 bases between. There are 14 residues in the CDR3. CD4+ and CD8+ cells were isolated by positive magnetic bead selection, with purity checked by flow cytometry. The chain couples TRBV5-1 to TRBJ2-5, with D maybe TRBD1 (6 bases). The source is a man between 65 and 85 years old in good health. The specimen sequenced was CD8+ T cells sorted from blood. The chain's CDR3 is CASSLDSLQETQYF. DNA of the CDR3: TGCGCCAGCAGCCTGGACAGTTTACAAGAGACCCAGTACTTC.